The sequence of this TCR beta chain was determined in a study of blood T cell repertoires in COVID-19. CDR1 and CDR2 (germline): MDHEN, SYDVKM. CDR3 length: 16 residues. V was clipped by 6 bases and J by 0 bases, with 15 bases between them. Authors' processing steps: Researchers report that nucleated cell counts were estimated from reference gene primer amplification. Sequenced by immunoSEQ multiplex PCR; TCRdb stores in-frame clones only, minus some. From that table come the V and J calls and clone size; the DNA was used to work out D and trimming. The sample has roughly 50,000 clones, around 72% seen once.

The V gene is TRBV28, the J gene TRBJ1-5; possible D gene TRBD1, 5 bases. This TCR derives from a human donor with active or convalescent COVID-19. The donor label of this sample is uncertain. Sequenced input: peripheral blood. The CDR3 reads CASRPYNRLSNQPQHF. CDR3 coding DNA: TGTGCCAGCAGGCCCTACAACAGGCTTAGCAATCAGCCCCAGCATTTT.